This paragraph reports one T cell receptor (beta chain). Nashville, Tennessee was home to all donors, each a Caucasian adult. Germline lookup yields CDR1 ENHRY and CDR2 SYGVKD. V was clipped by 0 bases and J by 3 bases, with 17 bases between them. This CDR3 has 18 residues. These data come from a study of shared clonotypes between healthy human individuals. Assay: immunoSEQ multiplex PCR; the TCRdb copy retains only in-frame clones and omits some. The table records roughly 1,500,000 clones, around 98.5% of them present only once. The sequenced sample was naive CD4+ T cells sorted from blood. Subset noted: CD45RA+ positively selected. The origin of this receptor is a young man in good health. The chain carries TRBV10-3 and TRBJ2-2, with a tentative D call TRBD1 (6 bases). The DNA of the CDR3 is TGTGCCATCAGTGAGTCGAAGAGGGGGAGCTTTGACACCGGGGAGCTGTTTTTT. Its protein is CAISESKRGSFDTGELFF.